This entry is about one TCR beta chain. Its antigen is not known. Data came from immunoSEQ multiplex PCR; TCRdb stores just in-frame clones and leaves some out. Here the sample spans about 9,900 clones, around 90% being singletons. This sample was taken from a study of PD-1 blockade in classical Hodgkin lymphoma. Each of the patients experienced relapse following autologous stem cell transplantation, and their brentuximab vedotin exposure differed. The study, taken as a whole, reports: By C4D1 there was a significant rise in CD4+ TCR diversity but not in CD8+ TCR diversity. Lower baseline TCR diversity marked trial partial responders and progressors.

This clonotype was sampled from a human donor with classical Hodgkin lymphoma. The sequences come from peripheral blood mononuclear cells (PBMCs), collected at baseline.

The CDR3 bases are TGTGCCAGCAGTGCGACGGAGGGGGCAGATACGCAGTATTTT. Amino acids: CASSATEGADTQYF. The chain combines TRBV6-4 with TRBJ2-3, with D perhaps being TRBD1 or TRBD2 (6 bases each). The germline V gene encodes CDR1 MRHNA and CDR2 SNTAGT. Trimming removed 4 bases from V and 4 bases from J, with 12 bases in between. The CDR3 totals 14 residues.